This T cell receptor (beta chain) was identified during a study of cytomegalovirus exposure and HLA in healthy donors. Study-wide results and limits: Later, an analysis showed that TCR beta chains associated with HLA were more clonally expanded than others that were equally common. Sequencing had likely introduced a cluster of highly shared sequence variants as an artifact. The authors enumerated 164 TCR beta chains as linked to cytomegalovirus.

The PCR had 60 Vbeta and 13 Jbeta primers. Sequencing was performed with immunoSEQ multiplex PCR; in TCRdb, only in-frame clones are kept and a portion is missing. The sample shows about 180,000 clones, approximately 72% of them seen only once. This clone has only one observation. Antigen specificity is unknown. The donors (healthy individuals) were bone marrow donors. V was shortened by 2 bases and J by 10 bases, with 11 bases between the two germline ends. Looked up from germline, CDR1 is SNHLY and CDR2 is FYNNEI. The CDR3 consists of 12 residues. The TCR comes from a human donor in good health. The specimen sequenced was PBMCs. The J gene is TRBJ1-2, the V gene TRBV2, with a weak D call TRBD1 (6 bases). The CDR3 protein is CASSESGGDYTF. In nucleotides, the CDR3 is TGTGCCAGCAGTGAATCGGGGGGCGACTACACCTTC.